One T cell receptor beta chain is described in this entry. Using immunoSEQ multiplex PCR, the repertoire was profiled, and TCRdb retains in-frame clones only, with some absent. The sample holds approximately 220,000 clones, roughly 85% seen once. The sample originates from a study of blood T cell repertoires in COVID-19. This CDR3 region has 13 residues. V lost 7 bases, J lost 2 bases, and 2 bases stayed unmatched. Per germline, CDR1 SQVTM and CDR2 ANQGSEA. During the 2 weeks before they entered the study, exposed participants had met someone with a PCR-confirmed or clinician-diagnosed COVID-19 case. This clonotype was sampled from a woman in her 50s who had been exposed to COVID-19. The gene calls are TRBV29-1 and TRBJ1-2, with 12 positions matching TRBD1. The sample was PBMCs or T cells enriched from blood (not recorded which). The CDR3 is CSAGQGANYGYTF. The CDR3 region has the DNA TGCAGCGCGGGACAGGGGGCCAACTATGGCTACACCTTC. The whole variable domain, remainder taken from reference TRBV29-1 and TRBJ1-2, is SAVISQKPSRDICQRGTSLTIQCQVDSQVTMMFWYRQQPGQSLTLIATANQGSEATYESGFVIDKFPISRPNLTFSTLTVSNMSPEDSSIYLCSAGQGANYGYTFGSGTRLTVV.